The entry that follows covers one TCR beta chain sequence. The sample originates from a study of blood T cell repertoires in COVID-19. Some clones are missing from TCRdb's copy, which holds only in-frame ones; the method was immunoSEQ multiplex PCR. The table has about 190,000 clones, more than 60% seen once. The sequencing sample was made of peripheral blood. This receptor was identified in a woman aged 45-65 years with acute or convalescent COVID-19.

DNA for the CDR3: TGTGCCAGCAGCCAGATACAGAACACTGAAGCTTTCTTT. It translates to CASSQIQNTEAFF. The chain couples TRBV3-1 (or the pseudogene TRBV3-2) to TRBJ1-1, with D uncertain. This CDR3 spans 13 amino acids. V shed 3 bases and J shed 1 base, with 6 bases lying between them. CDR1 and CDR2 from the germline V gene are LGHDT and YNNKEL (reference sequence).